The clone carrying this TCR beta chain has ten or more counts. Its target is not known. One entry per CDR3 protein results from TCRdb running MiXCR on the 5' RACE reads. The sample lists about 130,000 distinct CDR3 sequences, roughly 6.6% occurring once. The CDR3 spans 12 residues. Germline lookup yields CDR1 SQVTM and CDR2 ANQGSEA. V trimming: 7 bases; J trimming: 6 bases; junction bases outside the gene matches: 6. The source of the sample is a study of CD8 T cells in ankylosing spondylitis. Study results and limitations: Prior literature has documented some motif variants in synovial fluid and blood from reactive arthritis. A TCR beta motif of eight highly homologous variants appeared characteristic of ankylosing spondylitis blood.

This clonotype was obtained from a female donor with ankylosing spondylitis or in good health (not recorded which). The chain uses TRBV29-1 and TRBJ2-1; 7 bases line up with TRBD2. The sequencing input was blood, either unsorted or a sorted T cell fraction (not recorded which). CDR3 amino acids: CSAARGVNEQFF. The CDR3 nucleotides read TGCAGCGCTGCCCGGGGGGTCAATGAGCAGTTCTTC.